This T cell receptor beta chain was recovered during a study of T cell responses to AZD1222 COVID-19 vaccine. Study-wide findings and caveats: The CD4 TCRs associated with vaccination extended across spike and predominated at 160-218 and 743-854. When two AZD1222 doses had been given, Spike-specific TCR breadth and depth rose.

It was second doses at about 4 or about 12 weeks that were pooled. The assay was immunoSEQ multiplex PCR, and TCRdb's table has in-frame clones only and misses some. This sample has just over 150,000 clones, with 90% found just once. The V gene's germline CDR1 is LGHNT and CDR2 FRNRAP. CDR3 size: 16 residues. V trimming: 7 bases; J trimming: 4 bases; junction bases outside the gene matches: 13. The count of this clone is one. Its antigen is still unknown. The specimen comprised peripheral blood, sampled 28 days after the second AZD1222 dose. This chain uses TRBV12-5 with TRBJ1-5; 7 positions agree with TRBD1. This TCR was recovered from an adult who received the AZD1222 COVID-19 vaccine. CDR3 nucleotides: TGTGCTAGTGCCTATTCCGGGACAGAGATGAATCAGCCCCAGCATTTT. Translated, it gives CASAYSGTEMNQPQHF.